The 29 T cell receptor beta chains given below trace back to one sample, sequenced in a study of cytomegalovirus exposure and HLA in healthy donors. The PCR employed 60 Vbeta primers together with 13 Jbeta primers. Sequencing used immunoSEQ multiplex PCR; TCRdb keeps in-frame clones, though not all of them. The table has some 120,000 clones, roughly 80% seen once. Sequencing was performed on PBMCs. These receptors were taken from a man in his thirties or forties in good health and CMV-seropositive.

The chain links TRBV7-2 to TRBJ2-7; maybe TRBD1 (6 bases). In germline, CDR1 is SGHTA, CDR2 FQGNSA. Trimming stripped 1 base from V and 4 bases from J, with 20 bases between. This CDR3 has 17 residues. Written as DNA, the CDR3 is TGTGCCAGCAGCTTAGGTCGAGGACAGCCGTCGTTTTACGAGCAGTACTTC. This gives the protein CASSLGRGQPSFYEQYF.

This rearrangement joins TRBV4-2 to TRBJ1-6; the D is unclear. The V and J ends lost 0 bases and 7 bases respectively, with 10 bases between them. Looked up from germline, CDR1 is LGHNA and CDR2 is YNFKEQ. The CDR3 runs to 15 residues. The CDR3 coding sequence is TGTGCCAGCAGCCAAGACCGGGGAGGCAATTCACCCCTCCACTTT. As protein: CASSQDRGGNSPLHF.

This chain connects TRBV27 to TRBJ2-7; D possibly corresponds to TRBD2 (5 bases). This CDR3 is 14 amino acids long. V lost 4 bases to trimming and J lost 2 bases, with 12 bases between them. Germline V gene lookup returns CDR1 MNHEY and CDR2 SMNVEV (reference sequence). CDR3 amino acids: CASSYTGTTYEQYF. CDR3 bases: TGTGCCAGCAGTTATACGGGAACAACCTACGAGCAGTACTTC.

V usage is TRBV7-6 and J usage is TRBJ1-5; 8 bases match TRBD1. The CDR3 loop spans 15 amino acids. The germline V gene encodes CDR1 SGHVS and CDR2 FNYEAQ. The trim removed 1 base at V and 7 bases at J, leaving 6 bases unmatched. As DNA, the CDR3 is TGTGCCAGCAGCTTAGGATCAGGGGGCTTGCAGCCCCAGCATTTT. Translated: CASSLGSGGLQPQHF.

This clone has only one observation. The sample carries other DNA sequences with the same CDR3. The chain links TRBV6-1 to TRBJ1-6; D remains ambiguous. The CDR3 has 14 residues. Germline assignment: CDR1 MNHNS and CDR2 SASEGT. V dropped 6 bases and J dropped 3 bases, with 9 bases sitting between them. The CDR3 region is CASRPIIYNSPLHF. Here the CDR3 DNA reads TGTGCCAGCAGACCTATAATCTATAATTCACCCCTCCACTTT.

The rearrangement links TRBV9 to TRBJ2-1, with TRBD2 identical over 9 bases. V dropped 4 bases and J dropped 7; count of bases not matched to a gene: 15. The V gene's germline CDR1 is SGDLS and CDR2 YYNGEE. The CDR3 extends over 17 amino acids. The CDR3 loop is CASSPTVGGGAENEQFF. The CDR3 DNA follows: TGTGCCAGCAGCCCCACGGTGGGCGGGGGGGCAGAAAATGAGCAGTTCTTC.

For the CDR3, the DNA is TGTGCCAGCAGCGTATACAGGGGGAACACTGAAGCTTTCTTT. Amino acids: CASSVYRGNTEAFF. The V gene is TRBV9, the J gene TRBJ1-1; 7 nucleotides align to TRBD1. The CDR3 extends over 14 amino acids. Trimming removed 1 base from V and 1 base from J; junction bases left unmatched: 1. Germline CDR1 and CDR2: SGDLS and YYNGEE.

The chain couples TRBV27 to TRBJ1-6, with 7 positions matching TRBD1. The CDR3 is made up of 15 amino acids. Germline V gene data show CDR1 as MNHEY and CDR2 as SMNVEV (reference sequence). The V segment lost 3 bases and the J segment 10 bases; nucleotides outside the gene matches: 9. The CDR3 region has the DNA TGTGCCAGCAGTTTCTTGACAGGGCTGGACTCACCCCTCCACTTT. Translating gives CASSFLTGLDSPLHF.

The V gene is TRBV11-2, the J gene TRBJ2-7; 7 positions match TRBD2. This CDR3 is 15 amino acids long. Germline trimming cut 0 bases from V and 6 bases from J; bases unmatched to any gene: 8. The V gene's germline CDR1 is SGHAT and CDR2 FQNNGV. CDR3 residues: CASSLEAGGWREQYF. Written as DNA, the CDR3 is TGTGCCAGCAGCTTAGAGGCCGGGGGGTGGCGCGAGCAGTACTTC.

This chain uses TRBV7-3 with TRBJ2-5, with 7 nucleotides matching TRBD1. The CDR3 sequence is 14 residues long. Trimming at V came to 5 bases and at J to 5 bases, leaving 8 bases not matched to a gene. Germline lookup yields CDR1 SGHTA and CDR2 FQGTGA. The CDR3 is CASSPDRHSETQYF. Written as DNA, the CDR3 is TGTGCCAGCAGCCCGGACAGGCACTCGGAGACCCAGTACTTC.

V and J are TRBV20-1 and TRBJ1-2, with a possible D match to TRBD1 (5 bases). The length of the CDR3 is 11 residues. Germline V gene lookup returns CDR1 DFQATT and CDR2 SNEGSKA (reference sequence). Trimming cost V 5 bases and J 3 bases, with 7 bases left between them. The CDR3 loop reads CSARGDYGYTF. The CDR3 DNA reads as TGCAGTGCTCGGGGGGACTATGGCTACACCTTC.

V gene TRBV7-2 combines with J gene TRBJ2-5, with D possibly TRBD2 on 7 matching bases. The V and J ends lost 3 bases and 4 bases respectively, with 12 bases between them. Germline lookup yields CDR1 SGHTA and CDR2 FQGNSA. This CDR3 has 14 amino acids. The DNA for the CDR3 is TGTGCCAGCAGCTTTGGCGGGGGCTCAGAGACCCAGTACTTC. Translation: CASSFGGGSETQYF.

The chain is built from TRBV5-3 and TRBJ1-5, with TRBD1 matching 8 bases. TRBV5-3 is noted as an ORF with a role that remains uncertain. The CDR3 is 19 amino acids. J gave up 6 bases and V 0 bases, and 17 bases lay outside the gene matches. Written as DNA, the CDR3 is TGTGCCAGAAGCTTGGCCAAGGACAGGGTGTCGGTGTCGCCTCAGCCCCAGCATTTT. Residues: CARSLAKDRVSVSPQPQHF.

The chain links TRBV5-8 to TRBJ1-5; D is undetermined. This CDR3 spans 15 amino acids. Deletions cut 4 bases from V and 5 bases from J, with 16 bases between. Germline CDR1 reads SGHTS; CDR2 reads YDEGEE. This CDR3 reads CASSPWAGLHQPQHF. The CDR3, as DNA: TGTGCCAGCAGCCCGTGGGCAGGTCTGCATCAGCCCCAGCATTTT.

V and J are TRBV4-2 and TRBJ2-3; 11 nucleotides match TRBD2. Trimming cost V 3 bases and J 5 bases; bases outside gene matches: 7. Germline V CDR1 and CDR2: LGHNA, YNFKEQ. The CDR3 has 16 amino acids. The CDR3 reads CASSHNLAGGEDTQYF. The CDR3 region has the DNA TGTGCCAGCAGCCACAACCTAGCGGGGGGCGAAGATACGCAGTATTTT.

The chain uses TRBV5-6 and TRBJ2-3; 9 nucleotides agree with TRBD1. CDR3 length equals 19 residues. Germline-derived CDR1 and CDR2 are SGHDT and YYEEEE. V lost 4 bases to trimming and J lost 0 bases; unmatched junction nucleotides: 15. CDR3 residues: CASSIPGTGRFPSTDTQYF. The DNA for the CDR3 is TGTGCCAGCAGCATACCCGGGACAGGGAGGTTCCCTAGCACAGATACGCAGTATTTT.

The CDR3, as DNA: TGTTCTACGGGCCTAGCTACCCGCAATGAGCAGTTCTTC. Its translation is CSTGLATRNEQFF. The V gene is TRBV27, the J gene TRBJ2-1; TRBD2 is a possible D gene (5 bases). Germline CDR1 MNHEY, CDR2 SMNVEV (reference sequence). The CDR3 loop spans 13 amino acids.

This clone was picked up a small number of times. V usage is TRBV19 and J usage is TRBJ1-2; possibly TRBD1 for D (6 bases). V was trimmed by 7 bases and J by 7 bases, leaving 16 bases between them. In germline, CDR1 is LNHDA, CDR2 SQIVND (reference sequence). The length of the CDR3 is 13 residues. The CDR3 nucleotides are TGTGCCAGTACCTCCGGGACATATCTTGGCTACACCTTC. This translates into CASTSGTYLGYTF.

This chain joins TRBV28 and TRBJ2-3; 15 bases align to TRBD2. The CDR3 consists of 19 residues. Losses at the gene ends were 5 bases for V and 6 bases for J; bases not matched to a gene: 15. The V gene's germline CDR1 is MDHEN and CDR2 SYDVKM. CDR3 sequence reads: CASSPPSGLAGGPGDTQYF. DNA of the CDR3: TGTGCCAGCAGTCCTCCATCCGGACTAGCGGGGGGGCCGGGGGATACGCAGTATTTT.

This clone was recorded at least ten times. V usage is TRBV21-1 and J usage is TRBJ1-6. TRBV21-1 is termed a pseudogene. The CDR3 covers 16 residues. The CDR3 DNA reads as TGTGCCAGCAGCAAAGACCCGGGTCCCTATAATTCACCCCTCCACTTT. It translates to CASSKDPGPYNSPLHF.

This rearrangement joins TRBV2 to TRBJ1-6; possibly TRBD1 for D (6 bases). The CDR3 spans 16 residues. Trimming took off 7 bases at V and 1 base at J, with 14 bases between the two ends. The germline V gene has CDR1 SNHLY and CDR2 FYNNEI. The CDR3 DNA follows: TGTGCCAGCACCCCAACGGGGACATCCTATAATTCACCCCTCCACTTT. It is translated as CASTPTGTSYNSPLHF.

The chain has TRBV7-2 and TRBJ1-2; TRBD1 agrees at 7 bases. V gave up 1 base and J gave up 4 bases; unmatched junction bases: 6. The germline gives CDR1 SGHTA, CDR2 FQGNSA. CDR3 size: 15 residues. CDR3 sequence reads: CASSLVIGGIYGYTF. The CDR3 DNA follows: TGTGCCAGCAGCTTAGTGATAGGGGGCATCTATGGCTACACCTTC.

This clone was recorded only once. The chain is built from TRBV5-1 and TRBJ1-5; no firm D call. The CDR3 is 13 residues long. With 0 bases removed from V and 6 bases from J, the gap between germline ends came to 7 bases. The V gene's germline CDR1 is SGHRS and CDR2 YFSETQ. The CDR3 loop reads CASSLGQSQPQHF. CDR3 bases: TGCGCCAGCAGCTTGGGGCAGTCTCAGCCCCAGCATTTT.

This clone has more than one count but fewer than ten. At one boundary the junction diverges from the germline segment, which might be a read error. The chain has TRBV2 and TRBJ2-6; perhaps TRBD1 as D (5 bases). Per the germline V gene, CDR1 is SNHLY and CDR2 is FYNNEI. This CDR3 spans 15 amino acids. The CDR3 nucleotides read TGTGCCAGCAGTCCACAGAACTCTGGGGCCAACGGCCTGACTTTC. Translation gives CASSPQNSGANGLTF.

V is TRBV9 and J is TRBJ1-1, with a tentative D call TRBD1 (6 bases). Trimming took off 3 bases at V and 0 bases at J, with 15 bases between the two ends. This CDR3 contains 16 residues. Germline V gene sequence: CDR1 SGDLS, CDR2 YYNGEE. In nucleotides, the CDR3 is TGTGCCAGCAGCGGGGACCCTGGGGGCATGAACACTGAAGCTTTCTTT. Translating it yields CASSGDPGGMNTEAFF.

The V call is TRBV11-3, the J call TRBJ2-1; 8 bases agree with TRBD2. The CDR3 sequence is 15 residues long. Unmatched junction bases numbered 11, after V lost 6 bases and J lost 7 bases. Germline V gives CDR1 SGHNT, CDR2 YENEEA. The CDR3: CASSPREGSFNEQFF. Here the CDR3 DNA reads TGTGCCAGCAGTCCACGGGAGGGAAGTTTTAATGAGCAGTTCTTC.

The chain couples TRBV5-1 to TRBJ1-1, with D uncertain. With 3 bases removed from V and 8 bases from J, the gap between germline ends came to 14 bases. CDR3 length: 13 amino acids. Germline-derived CDR1 and CDR2 are SGHRS and YFSETQ. CDR3 DNA: TGCGCCAGCAGCTCACTTGCGGGCCCAGAAGCTTTCTTT. Protein product: CASSSLAGPEAFF.

The chain is built from TRBV14 and TRBJ2-5; D may be TRBD2 (5 bases). Germline values: CDR1 SGHDN, CDR2 FVKESK. V shed 1 base and J shed 2 bases, with 11 bases lying between them. The CDR3 has 15 amino acids. The CDR3, as DNA: TGTGCCAGCAGCCAAGGCTGGAGGCGTCAAGAGACCCAGTACTTC. This sequence encodes CASSQGWRRQETQYF.

The genes are TRBV11-2 and TRBJ2-3; D is unclear. This CDR3 has 12 amino acids. Trimming removed 5 bases at V and 6 bases at J, with 9 bases between. Germline lookup yields CDR1 SGHAT and CDR2 FQNNGV. The CDR3 sequence is CASSGVGDTQYF. CDR3 bases: TGTGCCAGCAGCGGAGTCGGGGATACGCAGTATTTT.